Listed below are T cell receptor beta chains from one sample, sequenced in a study of cytomegalovirus exposure and HLA in healthy donors. The data were produced by immunoSEQ multiplex PCR, yet TCRdb's version contains in-frame clones alone and is incomplete. Here the sample spans 200,000 to 250,000 clones, 80% to 90% being singletons. Sequencing used PBMCs. The receptors derive from a woman aged 18-30 years in good health and CMV-seropositive. Both conserved end residues are part of each CDR3. Fields, in order: D gene, J gene, V gene, clone size, CDR3 protein, CDR3 DNA. A D gene is named only where the DNA matches it firmly. Where a row states a size, it is once, few, many or the class of an expanded clone; other rows omit it.

.	TRBJ1-5	TRBV5-5	.	CASSLYVRGASNQPQHF	TGTGCCAGCAGCTTGTACGTGCGGGGGGCGAGCAATCAGCCCCAGCATTTT
TRBD1	TRBJ2-1	TRBV6-5	.	CASSNPSTGNNEQFF	TGTGCCAGCAGCAACCCATCGACAGGGAATAATGAGCAGTTCTTC
TRBD1	TRBJ2-3	TRBV27	.	CASSLFSTWTGRDTQYF	TGTGCCAGCAGTTTATTCTCCACTTGGACAGGGAGGGATACGCAGTATTTT
.	TRBJ2-2	TRBV28	.	CASNGWGGRRVTGELFF	TGTGCCAGCAACGGGTGGGGGGGGCGGCGAGTCACCGGGGAGCTGTTTTTT
TRBD2	TRBJ2-7	TRBV10-2	once	CASSPRTSAAYEQYF	TGCGCCAGCAGCCCAAGGACTAGCGCAGCCTACGAGCAGTACTTC
.	TRBJ2-1	TRBV27	once	CASKRRGPSYNEQFF	TGTGCCAGCAAAAGACGAGGGCCTTCCTACAATGAGCAGTTCTTC
.	TRBJ1-2	TRBV5-1	few	CASRPGDYGYTF	TGCGCCAGCAGGCCAGGGGACTATGGCTACACCTTC
TRBD2	TRBJ2-1	TRBV7-9	once	CASSLSAGVVSEQFF	TGTGCCAGCAGCCTATCGGCGGGAGTTGTTAGTGAGCAGTTCTTC
TRBD1	TRBJ2-1	TRBV15	.	CATSRETTGADDEQFF	TGTGCCACCAGCAGAGAAACGACAGGGGCGGATGATGAGCAGTTCTTC
.	TRBJ1-1	TRBV27	.	CASSLRRGRAMYLNTEAFF	TGTGCCAGCAGTTTAAGAAGGGGCAGGGCGATGTACCTGAACACTGAAGCTTTCTTT
.	TRBJ2-3	TRBV28	.	CASSLSPDTQYF	TGTGCCAGCAGTTTGAGCCCAGATACGCAGTATTTT
TRBD2	TRBJ2-7	TRBV7-3	.	CASSYLAGGPAEQYF	TGTGCCAGCAGCTACTTAGCGGGAGGGCCGGCCGAGCAGTACTTC
TRBD1	TRBJ1-2	TRBV28	.	CASSSTGQGEGYGYTF	TGTGCCAGCAGTTCCACGGGACAGGGCGAGGGCTATGGCTACACCTTC
TRBD1	TRBJ1-5	TRBV9	once	CASSPNPRDRGREGNQPQHF	TGTGCCAGCAGCCCGAACCCCCGGGACAGGGGGCGCGAGGGCAATCAGCCCCAGCATTTT
TRBD2	TRBJ2-7	TRBV28	.	CASSSIAGGIYEQYF	TGTGCCAGCAGTTCGATAGCGGGAGGTATCTACGAGCAGTACTTC
.	TRBJ2-5	TRBV6-4	once	CASSGEAGETQYF	TGTGCCAGCAGTGGGGAGGCCGGCGAGACCCAGTACTTC
TRBD2	TRBJ2-1	TRBV29-1	once	CSAGRLAGGNEQFF	TGCAGCGCCGGCCGACTAGCGGGAGGTAATGAGCAGTTCTTC
.	TRBJ1-2	TRBV19	.	CASSVTEQGFYGYTF	TGTGCCAGTAGTGTAACCGAACAGGGATTCTATGGCTACACCTTC
TRBD1	TRBJ2-7	TRBV5-1	.	CASSTQGADYEQYF	TGCGCCAGCAGCACCCAGGGGGCGGACTACGAGCAGTACTTC
TRBD2	TRBJ2-1	TRBV13	.	CASSLEGPAGEDNEQFF	TGTGCCAGCAGCTTAGAGGGGCCTGCGGGAGAGGACAATGAGCAGTTCTTC
TRBD2	TRBJ2-1	TRBV7-8	.	CASSRKLAGAYNEQFF	TGTGCCAGCAGCCGCAAACTAGCGGGAGCCTACAATGAGCAGTTCTTC
TRBD1	TRBJ1-1	TRBV9	few	CASSPQGEDTEAFF	TGTGCCAGCAGCCCTCAGGGGGAGGACACTGAAGCTTTCTTT
.	TRBJ2-5	TRBV28	.	CASSLAGGRGETQYF	TGTGCCAGCAGTTTGGCCGGGGGACGTGGAGAGACCCAGTACTTC
.	TRBJ2-3	TRBV20-1	.	CSPRRDTQYF	TGCAGCCCACGGAGGGATACGCAGTATTTT
.	TRBJ2-7	TRBV11-2	.	CASSPRQEGYEQYF	TGTGCCAGCAGCCCACGACAGGAAGGCTACGAGCAGTACTTC
TRBD1	TRBJ2-3	TRBV28	.	CASSFHQGAGGTDTQYF	TGTGCCAGCAGTTTTCATCAGGGGGCAGGGGGCACAGATACGCAGTATTTT
TRBD2	TRBJ2-1	TRBV25-1	.	CASRPEAAWGGYNEQFF	TGTGCCAGCAGGCCCGAGGCTGCTTGGGGGGGCTACAATGAGCAGTTCTTC
TRBD2	TRBJ2-2	TRBV27	once	CLARSGDTGELFF	TGTCTGGCCCGTAGCGGGGATACCGGGGAGCTGTTTTTT
.	TRBJ2-7	TRBV4-1	.	CASSQASGSYEQYF	TGCGCCAGCAGCCAAGCGTCCGGCTCCTACGAGCAGTACTTC
TRBD1	TRBJ1-2	TRBV6-1	.	CASSERDSGYGYTF	TGTGCCAGCAGTGAACGGGACAGCGGCTATGGCTACACCTTC
.	TRBJ1-5	TRBV18	.	CASSPQANQPQHF	TGTGCCAGCTCACCCCAGGCGAATCAGCCCCAGCATTTT
.	TRBJ1-1	TRBV15	.	CATRRTAQNTEAFF	TGTGCCACCAGACGGACAGCACAGAACACTGAAGCTTTCTTT
.	TRBJ2-4	TRBV2	.	CASSKPLGGNIAKNIQYF	TGTGCCAGCAGTAAACCCTTAGGGGGAAACATAGCCAAAAACATTCAGTACTTC
TRBD1	TRBJ1-5	TRBV19	.	CASSTRTGVNQPQHF	TGTGCCAGTAGTACCCGGACAGGGGTCAATCAGCCCCAGCATTTT
TRBD2	TRBJ2-1	TRBV4-1	.	CASSQEGSGRAEQFF	TGCGCCAGCAGCCAAGAAGGAAGCGGGAGGGCTGAGCAGTTCTTC
TRBD2	TRBJ2-5	TRBV4-1	.	CASSQEGGASGLQETQYF	TGCGCCAGCAGCCAAGAGGGGGGGGCTAGCGGGCTCCAAGAGACCCAGTACTTC
TRBD2	TRBJ2-3	TRBV25-1	.	CASSGPLAGAPDTQYF	TGTGCCAGCAGTGGACCTTTAGCGGGAGCCCCCGATACGCAGTATTTT
TRBD2	TRBJ2-7	TRBV29-1	.	CSVSSGGTYEQYF	TGCAGCGTTTCTAGCGGGGGCACCTACGAGCAGTACTTC
.	TRBJ2-1	TRBV6-1	.	CASSGLTGYSYNEQFF	TGTGCCAGCAGTGGGTTGACAGGCTACTCCTACAATGAGCAGTTCTTC
.	TRBJ2-1	TRBV9	.	CASSAPREEQFF	TGTGCCAGCAGCGCACCCCGGGAAGAGCAGTTCTTC
.	TRBJ2-7	TRBV5-6	.	CASSLWQVYYEQYF	TGTGCCAGCAGCTTATGGCAGGTGTACTACGAGCAGTACTTC
TRBD1	TRBJ1-5	TRBV9	.	CASSPDGGTGVGPQHF	TGTGCCAGCAGCCCTGATGGCGGGACAGGGGTCGGGCCCCAGCATTTT
TRBD2	TRBJ2-5	TRBV4-1	.	CASSEEGLAIETQYF	TGCGCCAGCTCGGAGGAGGGACTAGCGATAGAGACCCAGTACTTC